Presented here are 12 T cell receptor beta chains from one specimen sequenced in a study of T cell changes during pregnancy in multiple sclerosis. TCRdb's table, derived via immunoSEQ multiplex PCR, lists solely in-frame clones and lacks some. The sample has about 60,000 clones; 90% are singletons. This specimen consisted of peripheral blood, obtained in the third trimester of pregnancy. Receptors were obtained from a female donor in good health, enrolled as a control in a pregnancy study.

CDR3 in DNA: TGCGCCAGCAGCGTAAGGACAGGGAAGGAGACCCAGTACTTC. Translation: CASSVRTGKETQYF. The J gene is TRBJ2-5, the V gene TRBV5-1, with 8 bases lining up with TRBD1. The CDR3 contains 14 residues. CDR1 and CDR2 from the germline V gene are SGHRS and YFSETQ. V lost 4 bases and J lost 5; bases outside the gene matches: 7.

This chain links TRBV27 with TRBJ2-7, with 15 bases aligning to TRBD2. V shed 5 bases, J shed 7 bases, and the junction held 6 bases outside the gene matches. CDR1 is MNHEY, CDR2 SMNVEV, per germline (reference sequence). This CDR3 has 15 amino acids. The CDR3 here is CASSHGTSGRNEQYF. The CDR3 bases are TGTGCCAGCAGTCATGGGACTAGCGGGAGGAATGAGCAGTACTTC.

The rearrangement links TRBV14 to TRBJ2-7, with 7 bases aligning to TRBD2. Germline CDR1 SGHDN, CDR2 FVKESK. Trimming removed 5 bases from V and 2 bases from J; junction bases left unmatched: 9. The CDR3 runs to 15 residues. In DNA form, the CDR3 reads TGTGCCAGCAGCGTTCTCGGGGCGGGAGCCTACGAGCAGTACTTC. Its translation is CASSVLGAGAYEQYF.

The chain is built from TRBV6-1 and TRBJ2-4, with 7 bases matching TRBD2. The CDR3 has 15 amino acids. V shed 6 bases and J 0 bases; nucleotides not matched to a gene: 5. CDR1 is MNHNS, CDR2 SASEGT, per germline. CDR3 bases: TGTGCCAGCAGAGGGAGGGCCCTAGCCAAAAACATTCAGTACTTC. It yields the protein CASRGRALAKNIQYF.

V and J are TRBV7-2 and TRBJ1-2; D gene ambiguous. The CDR3 loop spans 13 amino acids. The V and J ends lost 3 bases and 1 base respectively, with 6 bases between them. Germline CDR1 and CDR2: SGHTA and FQGNSA. Here the CDR3 reads CASSLGVNYGYTF. Written as DNA, the CDR3 is TGTGCCAGCAGCTTGGGCGTTAACTATGGCTACACCTTC.

The chain is built from TRBV10-1 and TRBJ1-6; a weak D match, TRBD1 (5 bases). Per germline, CDR1 WNHNN and CDR2 SYGVQD (reference sequence). V lost 7 bases and J lost 7, with 23 bases in between. This CDR3 is built from 17 residues. CDR3 sequence reads: CASTIASGKVQNSPLHF. The CDR3 nucleotides read TGCGCCAGCACTATCGCCTCAGGGAAGGTGCAGAATTCACCCCTCCACTTT.

CDR3 in amino acids: CAWSVGGTGELFF. The CDR3 bases are TGTGCCTGGAGTGTTGGGGGGACCGGGGAGCTGTTTTTT. V usage is TRBV30 and J usage is TRBJ2-2; D perhaps matches TRBD2 (6 bases). From germline, CDR1 is GTSNPN and CDR2 SVGIG (reference sequence). V was trimmed by 0 bases and J by 5 bases, leaving 7 bases between them. This CDR3 comprises 13 residues.

This chain links TRBV6-5 with TRBJ2-3; the match to TRBD2 covers 7 bases. CDR1 and CDR2 (germline): MNHEY, SVGAGI. The CDR3 covers 15 residues. V shed 2 bases and J 1 base; nucleotides not matched to a gene: 3. This CDR3 reads CASSYVAGGTDTQYF. As DNA, the CDR3 is TGTGCCAGCAGTTACGTGGCGGGAGGCACAGATACGCAGTATTTT.

The chain is built from TRBV15 and TRBJ2-2; D is perhaps TRBD2 (5 bases). This CDR3 has 15 residues. The V end was cut by 1 base, the J end by 5 bases, with 11 bases between. The germline gives CDR1 LNHNV, CDR2 YYDKDF (reference sequence). CDR3 sequence reads: CATSRVSGRTGELFF. The CDR3 DNA is TGTGCCACCAGCAGAGTATCGGGGAGAACCGGGGAGCTGTTTTTT.

The chain uses TRBV5-1 and TRBJ1-4; D ambiguous. There are 17 residues in the CDR3. With 0 bases removed from V and 4 bases from J, the gap between germline ends came to 16 bases. Germline V CDR1 and CDR2: SGHRS, YFSETQ. CDR3 nucleotide sequence: TGCGCCAGCAGCTTGGCGGCAGTGCGGTTTGATAATGAAAAACTGTTTTTT. It yields the protein CASSLAAVRFDNEKLFF.

The V gene is TRBV5-5, the J gene TRBJ1-2; TRBD1 agrees at 9 bases. CDR1 and CDR2 (germline): SGHKS, YYEKEE (reference sequence). This CDR3 is built from 13 residues. The trim removed 0 bases at V and 14 bases at J, leaving 8 bases unmatched. CDR3 nucleotides: TGTGCCAGCAGCTTGGTGGGGGACAGGGAAGGGACCTTC. This translates into CASSLVGDREGTF.

This chain links TRBV19 with TRBJ2-7; TRBD2 matches at 12 bases. The CDR3 loop spans 16 amino acids. Germline V lookup: CDR1 LNHDA, CDR2 SQIVND (reference sequence). V trimming: 5 bases; J trimming: 2 bases; junction bases outside the gene matches: 7. Here the CDR3 DNA reads TGTGCCAGTAGTTTCGGACTAGCGGGGACCACCTACGAGCAGTACTTC. Protein product: CASSFGLAGTTYEQYF.